This entry describes one T cell receptor (beta chain). The sample belongs to a study of blood T cell repertoires in COVID-19. The data were produced by immunoSEQ multiplex PCR, yet TCRdb's version contains in-frame clones alone and is incomplete. The data contain tens of thousands of clones, under 80% of them singletons. The CDR3 consists of 14 residues. V lost 4 bases and J 1 base, leaving 10 bases between the germline ends. In germline, CDR1 is MNHEY, CDR2 SVGAGI. V gene TRBV6-5 combines with J gene TRBJ2-5; the D is unclear. The origin of this receptor is a man in his sixties with acute or convalescent COVID-19. Sequenced: peripheral blood. CDR3 sequence: CASSFQDSQETQYF. CDR3 bases: TGTGCCAGCAGTTTCCAGGATTCCCAAGAGACCCAGTACTTC.